These T cell receptor beta chains were read from a single sample in a study of OX40 agonist ivuxolimab in advanced cancers. Sequenced by immunoSEQ multiplex PCR; TCRdb stores in-frame clones only, minus some. This table has roughly 100,000 clones, around 89% appearing once. This sample comprised CD4+ or CD8+ T cells sorted from blood, obtained in a trial of the OX40 agonist ivuxolimab. These receptors all come from an adult with an advanced solid tumor such as melanoma, head and neck, liver or kidney cancer. Both conserved end residues are part of each CDR3. Fields, in order: J gene, D gene, V gene, CDR3 length, clone size, CDR3 protein, CDR3 DNA. The D gene is left open where the match is weak. Clone size appears in some rows only: once, few, many, or a class for an expanded clone.

TRBJ1-1,.,TRBV19,15,.,CATVKATSWGTEAFF,TGTGCAACAGTGAAGGCGACCTCCTGGGGGACTGAAGCTTTCTTT
TRBJ1-2,TRBD1,TRBV5-1,13,.,CASSWDRGGGYTF,TGCGCCAGCAGCTGGGACAGGGGCGGAGGCTACACCTTC
TRBJ1-5,.,TRBV6-6,16,.,CASSYSVTGVNQPQHF,TGTGCCAGCAGTTACTCAGTGACAGGTGTCAATCAGCCCCAGCATTTT
TRBJ2-3,.,TRBV30,12,.,CAWSVPPDTQYF,TGTGCCTGGAGTGTACCTCCGGATACGCAGTATTTT
TRBJ1-5,.,TRBV12-2,15,.,CASRLVWEGNQPQHF,TGTGCAAGTCGCTTAGTGTGGGAAGGCAATCAGCCCCAGCATTTT
TRBJ2-5,.,TRBV7-6,12,.,CASSLLQETQYF,TGTGCCAGCAGCTTACTTCAAGAGACCCAGTACTTC
TRBJ2-3,.,TRBV29-1,14,.,CSVEDHPGRDTQYF,TGCAGCGTTGAAGATCACCCAGGGCGTGATACGCAGTATTTT
TRBJ2-2,.,TRBV7-3,13,.,CASSSGNTGELFF,TGTGCCAGCAGCTCGGGCAACACCGGGGAGCTGTTTTTT
TRBJ2-5,TRBD1,TRBV11-3,15,.,CASSIGQGTQETQYF,TGTGCCAGCAGCATTGGACAGGGAACCCAAGAGACCCAGTACTTC
TRBJ1-1,.,TRBV7-8,15,.,CASSLFTVENTEAFF,TGTGCCAGCAGCTTATTCACGGTGGAGAACACTGAAGCTTTCTTT
TRBJ2-2,TRBD1,TRBV4-1,17,.,CASSQDRDRANTGELFF,TGCGCCAGCAGCCAAGATAGGGACAGGGCGAACACCGGGGAGCTGTTTTTT
TRBJ2-6,.,TRBV5-1,16,.,CASSFTVNSGANVLTF,TGCGCCAGCAGCTTCACGGTAAATTCAGGGGCCAACGTCCTGACTTTC
TRBJ2-5,.,TRBV7-6,12,.,CASSRVQETQYF,TGTGCCAGCAGTAGGGTTCAAGAGACCCAGTACTTC
TRBJ2-5,TRBD2,TRBV6-6,14,.,CASSRLAGKETQYF,TGTGCCAGCAGTAGACTAGCGGGGAAGGAGACCCAGTACTTC
TRBJ1-2,TRBD1,TRBV15,14,.,CATSRPGQHYGYTF,TGTGCCACCAGCAGGCCGGGACAGCATTATGGCTACACCTTC
TRBJ2-1,.,TRBV28,13,.,CASRGYPYNEQFF,TGTGCCAGCAGAGGATATCCCTACAATGAGCAGTTCTTC
TRBJ2-7,TRBD2,TRBV6-1,16,.,CASSVWGSGMAYEQYF,TGTGCCAGCAGTGTATGGGGGAGCGGGATGGCCTACGAGCAGTACTTC
TRBJ2-7,TRBD2,TRBV30,16,.,CAWSVRTSGMVYEQYF,TGTGCCTGGAGTGTACGAACTAGCGGGATGGTATACGAGCAGTACTTC
TRBJ2-7,.,TRBV2,13,.,CASRGGTSYEQYF,TGTGCCAGCAGGGGTGGAACCTCCTACGAGCAGTACTTC
TRBJ2-3,.,TRBV25-1,14,.,CASSNSLKTDTQYF,TGTGCCAGCAGTAATAGCCTCAAGACAGATACGCAGTATTTT
TRBJ1-2,.,TRBV2,14,.,CASSEDRQVHGYTF,TGTGCCAGCAGTGAAGACCGGCAGGTCCACGGCTACACCTTC
TRBJ2-1,TRBD1,TRBV7-7,13,.,CASSPDRVNEQFF,TGTGCCAGCAGTCCGGACAGGGTCAATGAGCAGTTCTTC
TRBJ1-1,.,TRBV6-1,15,.,CASSDSSAGRTEAFF,TGTGCCAGCAGTGACTCCTCGGCAGGGAGGACTGAAGCTTTCTTT
TRBJ2-2,.,TRBV5-1,16,.,CASSLAPQGGAGELFF,TGCGCCAGCAGCTTGGCACCCCAGGGTGGGGCCGGGGAGCTGTTTTTT
TRBJ1-1,.,TRBV10-1,13,.,CASSARGNTEAFF,TGCGCCAGCAGTGCGCGCGGGAACACTGAAGCTTTCTTT
TRBJ2-5,.,TRBV11-1,13,.,CASSPFTQETQYF,TGTGCCAGCAGCCCGTTTACACAAGAGACCCAGTACTTC
TRBJ2-7,.,TRBV11-2,15,.,CASSPRTARTYEQYF,TGTGCCAGCAGTCCCAGGACAGCCCGGACCTACGAGCAGTACTTC
TRBJ1-2,.,TRBV19,15,.,CASSIVPANSYGYTF,TGTGCCAGTAGTATTGTTCCCGCGAACAGCTATGGCTACACCTTC
TRBJ1-1,TRBD1,TRBV4-2,15,.,CASSQQGARGTEAFF,TGTGCCAGCAGCCAGCAGGGGGCGAGAGGAACTGAAGCTTTCTTT
TRBJ2-3,.,TRBV6-5,16,.,CASSYRWGPRGDTQYF,TGTGCCAGCAGTTACAGGTGGGGGCCGCGGGGAGATACGCAGTATTTT
TRBJ2-3,.,TRBV7-2,15,.,CASSLSQKGTDTQYF,TGTGCCAGCAGCTTATCCCAAAAGGGGACAGATACGCAGTATTTT
TRBJ2-7,.,TRBV30,13,.,CAWSRRDGYEQYF,TGTGCCTGGAGTAGGCGGGACGGCTACGAGCAGTACTTC
TRBJ1-1,TRBD1,TRBV5-1,15,.,CASSTLGQGSTEAFF,TGCGCCAGCAGCACGCTGGGACAGGGTAGCACTGAAGCTTTCTTT
TRBJ1-1,.,TRBV28,13,.,CASNTGVNTEAFF,TGTGCCAGCAACACGGGGGTGAACACTGAAGCTTTCTTT
TRBJ1-2,.,TRBV6-5,11,.,CASKGGYGYTF,TGTGCCAGCAAGGGGGGATACGGCTACACCTTC
TRBJ2-7,TRBD1,TRBV6-5,14,.,CASSGTGDSYEQYF,TGTGCCAGCAGTGGGACAGGGGATTCGTACGAGCAGTACTTC
TRBJ1-4,.,TRBV2,11,once,CASKTREKLFF,TGTGCCAGCAAAACCCGGGAAAAACTGTTTTTT
TRBJ1-2,.,TRBV19,14,.,CASNPLGGNYGYTF,TGTGCCAGTAACCCCCTCGGAGGGAACTATGGCTACACCTTC
TRBJ2-1,TRBD2,TRBV30,16,.,CAWSDPRSGMFNEQFF,TGTGCCTGGAGTGACCCTAGGAGCGGGATGTTCAATGAGCAGTTCTTC
TRBJ1-6,.,TRBV7-3,15,.,CASSLSGAYNSPLHF,TGTGCCAGCAGCCTCTCGGGGGCCTATAATTCACCCCTCCACTTT
TRBJ1-6,.,TRBV27,14,.,CASRPESRSSPLHF,TGTGCCAGCAGGCCCGAATCCCGGAGTTCACCCCTCCACTTT
TRBJ1-2,TRBD1,TRBV2,16,.,CASSVLAGQGSRGYTF,TGTGCCAGCAGTGTGTTGGCGGGACAGGGGTCTCGTGGCTACACCTTC
TRBJ1-6,TRBD1,TRBV6-5,14,.,CASRRDSNNSPLHF,TGTGCCAGCCGACGGGACAGCAATAATTCACCCCTCCACTTT
TRBJ1-6,.,TRBV28,13,.,CASSGPGNSPLHF,TGTGCCAGCAGCGGGCCGGGTAATTCACCCCTCCACTTT
TRBJ2-7,.,TRBV7-2,15,.,CASSLGTQGFYEQYF,TGTGCCAGCAGCTTGGGGACACAGGGTTTCTACGAGCAGTACTTC
TRBJ1-2,TRBD1,TRBV2,13,.,CASIWGQSYGYTF,TGTGCCAGCATCTGGGGACAGTCCTATGGCTACACCTTC
TRBJ1-6,.,TRBV4-1,18,.,CASSRTGRVASDNSPLHF,TGCGCCAGCAGCCGAACAGGAAGGGTAGCGTCTGATAATTCACCCCTCCACTTT
TRBJ1-1,.,TRBV27,15,.,CASSSESRANTEAFF,TGTGCCAGCAGTTCAGAATCCAGGGCTAACACTGAAGCTTTCTTT
TRBJ1-4,TRBD1,TRBV11-2,14,.,CASSYRGSWEKLFF,TGTGCCAGCAGTTACAGGGGGTCGTGGGAAAAACTGTTTTTT
TRBJ1-5,.,TRBV27,15,.,CASSLRGYSNQPQHF,TGTGCCAGCAGCCTCAGGGGATATAGCAATCAGCCCCAGCATTTT
TRBJ1-3,.,TRBV5-1,15,.,CASSLSLSSGNTIYF,TGCGCCAGCAGTTTGTCGCTGAGCTCTGGAAACACCATATATTTT
TRBJ2-3,TRBD1,TRBV10-1,17,.,CASSDPRTGANTDTQYF,TGCGCCAGCAGTGACCCCAGGACAGGGGCCAACACAGATACGCAGTATTTT
TRBJ2-7,.,TRBV18,15,.,CASSTLTGSRGEQYF,TGTGCCAGCTCTACCTTAACAGGGTCCAGGGGCGAGCAGTACTTC
TRBJ1-1,.,TRBV29-1,15,.,CSVSPSLGLNTEAFF,TGCAGCGTTTCCCCAAGTCTAGGATTAAACACTGAAGCTTTCTTT
TRBJ1-1,TRBD1,TRBV2,19,few,CASRKTGQDVVRLNTEAFF,TGTGCCAGCAGGAAGACCGGACAGGACGTTGTAAGGTTAAACACTGAAGCTTTCTTT